This T cell receptor beta chain was found in a study of T-cell memory formation after mild COVID-19. The study's findings and limits: Cross-reactive memory appears to have joined, as suggested by some responding clones showing up in pre-infection memory. Nothing confirmed that second-wave clones peaking on day 37 were specific for SARS-CoV-2. Clones that shrank (day 15 to 85) were balanced CD4/CD8, whereas later expanders leaned CD4+.

V lost 1 base to trimming and J lost 6 bases; unmatched junction nucleotides: 4. The germline V gene has CDR1 SGHTA and CDR2 FQGNSA. The length of the CDR3 is 15 residues. A remark on this clonotype: Antigen specificity is unknown.

Constant-segment-primed 5'RACE gave TCR alpha and TCR beta cDNA libraries with sample barcodes and UMIs. TCRdb reprocessed the 5' RACE reads via MiXCR and lists one record per CDR3 protein. The sample records approximately 500,000 distinct CDR3 sequences, 20% to 30% being singletons. The TCR sequence derives from an adult woman who had mild COVID-19 (a few samples of this study predate the infection). Cell type and time point are not known. V usage is TRBV7-2 and J usage is TRBJ2-1; 9 nucleotides align to TRBD1. Sequenced material: PBMCs or a T cell subset sorted from them (not recorded which). CDR3 sequence reads: CASSLGGQGTNEQFF. CDR3 DNA sequence: TGTGCCAGCAGCTTAGGGGGACAGGGAACCAATGAGCAGTTCTTC.